This T cell receptor beta chain was recorded in a study of cytomegalovirus exposure and HLA in healthy donors. Amplification used 60 Vbeta primers and 13 Jbeta primers. Assay used: immunoSEQ multiplex PCR; TCRdb lists only in-frame clones, some missing. The table has about 99,000 clones, around 80% seen once. Germline CDR1 and CDR2: SNHLY and FYNNEI. The CDR3 sequence is 16 residues long. Trimming cost V 3 bases and J 3 bases; bases outside gene matches: 7. Findings and caveats of the study: A later analysis, which compared TCR beta chains of equal frequency, found the HLA-associated ones more clonally expanded.

To note about this clone: Antigen unknown.

Unrecorded immune exposure was likely among donors, who were nominally healthy when sampled. Sequences were obtained from PBMCs. V gene TRBV2 combines with J gene TRBJ1-5; the match to TRBD1 covers 8 bases. The clonotype comes from a woman aged 40-49 years in good health and CMV-seronegative. This CDR3 reads CASSEGDRRVNQPQHF. CDR3 bases: TGTGCCAGCAGTGAGGGGGACAGGAGAGTCAATCAGCCCCAGCATTTT.